This TCR beta chain originates from a study of patients and donors after allogeneic stem cell transplantation. In this sample, this clonotype turned up a few times. V lost 4 bases to trimming and J lost 2 bases, with 8 bases between them. This CDR3 is built from 14 residues. Per germline, CDR1 MNHEY and CDR2 SMNVEV (reference sequence). MiXCR, applied by TCRdb to the RT-PCR reads, yields one record per CDR3 protein. Here the sample spans approximately 170,000 distinct CDR3 sequences, approximately 30% being singletons. This clonotype originated in a human donor who was either an allogeneic HSCT recipient or a stem cell or donor lymphocyte infusion donor (not recorded which). It is not recorded whose cells these are; they may come from a transplant donor. V and J are TRBV27 and TRBJ2-2, with D perhaps assigned TRBD1 or TRBD2 (6 bases each). The sequencing input was blood, either unsorted or a sorted T cell fraction (not recorded which). The chain's CDR3 is CASSSGGNTGELFF. CDR3 sequence (DNA): TGTGCCAGCAGTTCCGGGGGCAACACCGGGGAGCTGTTTTTT.